The 22 T cell receptor beta chains below were found in one sample sequenced in a study of identical twins. Each CDR3 protein is one row after TCRdb ran MiXCR on the 5' RACE reads. The sample lists about 900,000 distinct CDR3 sequences, about 12% occurring once. Another study also made use of these data, one on yellow fever vaccine responses in identical twins.

The material sequenced was PBMCs. The receptors stem from a young woman in good health.

In this sample, this clonotype turned up a few times. The chain uses TRBV2 and TRBJ2-3; the D call may be TRBD1 or TRBD2 (5 bases each). This CDR3 has 17 amino acids. CDR1 is SNHLY and CDR2 is FYNNEI in the germline V gene. Deletions cut 1 base from V and 2 bases from J, with 16 bases between. CDR3 nucleotide sequence: TGTGCCAGCAGTGAAGAGGGGAACAGGACTTCCACAGATACGCAGTATTTT. Translating gives CASSEEGNRTSTDTQYF. Filled out from reference TRBV2 and TRBJ2-3, the complete variable domain reads EPEVTQTPSHQVTQMGQEVILRCVPISNHLYFYWYRQILGQKVEFLVSFYNNEISEKSEIFDDQFSVERPDGSNFTLKIRSTKLEDSAMYFCASSEEGNRTSTDTQYFGPGTRLTVL.

The chain joins TRBV5-1 to TRBJ1-2, with 12 bases aligning to TRBD1. Germline CDR1 is SGHRS and CDR2 is YFSETQ. The CDR3 covers 15 residues. The J segment lost 4 bases and the V segment lost 4 bases, leaving 5 bases of the junction unmatched. The CDR3 DNA follows: TGCGCCAGCAGCGAAGGGACAGGGGGCGGCTATGGCTACACCTTC. Amino acids: CASSEGTGGGYGYTF.

This clonotype has at least ten counts. The chain couples TRBV5-6 to TRBJ2-1, with D tentatively TRBD1 (6 bases). This CDR3 spans 15 amino acids. The germline V and J ends were trimmed by 1 base and 1 base, with 9 bases remaining between them. CDR1 is SGHDT and CDR2 is YYEEEE in the germline V gene. CDR3 sequence reads: CASSLTGLSYNEQFF. The DNA for the CDR3 is TGTGCCAGCAGCTTGACAGGGTTATCCTACAATGAGCAGTTCTTC.

This clonotype has just a few counts. The chain couples TRBV21-1 to TRBJ2-3. TRBV21-1 is a recognized pseudogene. This CDR3 comprises 15 residues. The CDR3 DNA follows: TGTGCCAGCAGCAAAGTAGTTAGAGTCACAGATACGCAGTATTTT. This translates into CASSKVVRVTDTQYF.

This chain's CDR3 is CASSLGRGLDQETQYF. The CDR3 DNA reads as TGCGCCAGCAGCTTGGGGCGTGGACTAGATCAAGAGACCCAGTACTTC. This chain uses TRBV5-1 with TRBJ2-5; 7 bases match TRBD2. This CDR3 region has 16 residues. V shed 0 bases and J 2 bases; nucleotides not matched to a gene: 7. Germline values: CDR1 SGHRS, CDR2 YFSETQ.

J is TRBJ1-2 and V is TRBV11-2, with D possibly TRBD1 on 5 matching bases. The V end lost 0 bases, the J end lost 4 bases, and 12 bases lay between the germline ends. The length of the CDR3 is 15 residues. In germline, CDR1 is SGHAT, CDR2 FQNNGV. CDR3 sequence: CASSLDETDVYGYTF. In nucleotides, the CDR3 is TGTGCCAGCAGCTTAGATGAGACAGACGTCTATGGCTACACCTTC.

The chain recombines TRBV20-1 with TRBJ2-1; 10 nucleotides align to TRBD2. Looked up from germline, CDR1 is DFQATT and CDR2 is SNEGSKA (reference sequence). Trimming removed 5 bases from V and 6 bases from J; junction bases left unmatched: 13. The CDR3 consists of 16 residues. The CDR3 DNA follows: TGCAGTGCTGGGGACCGTGCCAGCGGGAGGGCCAATGAGCAGTTCTTC. Its protein is CSAGDRASGRANEQFF.

Details on this clonotype: Sequence at one end of the junction differs from germline and may be a read error. The chain joins TRBV12-3 or TRBV12-4 to TRBJ2-2, with 8 bases identical to TRBD1. CDR3 length equals 18 residues. The CDR3 bases are TGTGCCTGCAGCAGGAATACTCGGACAGGGATACTTACCGGGGAGCTGTTTTTT. Protein: CACSRNTRTGILTGELFF.

This clonotype came up a few times. The chain carries TRBV15 and TRBJ2-2; D may match TRBD1 or TRBD2 (5 bases each). This CDR3 has 16 amino acids. The germline V gene encodes CDR1 LNHNV and CDR2 YYDKDF (reference sequence). Between the trimmed V and J ends, which lost 1 base and 9 bases, there was a span of 18 bases. The CDR3 loop reads CATSRGLLVGDRELFF. The CDR3 nucleotides read TGTGCCACCAGCAGAGGCTTACTAGTTGGGGACCGGGAGCTGTTTTTT.

This clonotype was seen a handful of times. This chain connects TRBV5-6 to TRBJ2-7; 9 nucleotides match TRBD1. The germline gives CDR1 SGHDT, CDR2 YYEEEE. The CDR3 extends over 14 amino acids. The trim removed 4 bases at V and 9 bases at J, leaving 11 bases unmatched. The CDR3 DNA follows: TGTGCCAGCAGCCACAGGGGGCTATTGGGCTGGCAGTACGTC. Protein: CASSHRGLLGWQYV.

This clonotype was counted many times. This chain connects TRBV27 to TRBJ1-4, with D perhaps matching TRBD1 (5 bases). This CDR3 is 16 amino acids long. With 4 bases removed from V and 3 bases from J, the gap between germline ends came to 15 bases. Germline loops: CDR1 MNHEY, CDR2 SMNVEV (reference sequence). CDR3 protein: CASSSRLGVANEKLFF. CDR3 DNA: TGTGCCAGCAGTTCACGTCTAGGGGTGGCTAATGAAAAACTGTTTTTT. The full variable domain, completed using reference TRBV27 and TRBJ1-4, is EAQVTQNPRYLITVTGKKLTVTCSQNMNHEYMSWYRQDPGLGLRQIYYSMNVEVTDKGDVPEGYKVSRKEKRNFPLILESPSPNQTSLYFCASSSRLGVANEKLFFGSGTQLSVL.

J is TRBJ2-6 and V is TRBV5-1; tentative D call: TRBD1 (5 bases). The CDR3 loop spans 15 amino acids. CDR1 and CDR2 from the germline V gene are SGHRS and YFSETQ. Trimming removed 0 bases at V and 3 bases at J, with 7 bases between. The CDR3 loop reads CASSLEGFGANVLTF. CDR3 coding DNA: TGCGCCAGCAGCTTGGAGGGGTTTGGGGCCAACGTCCTGACTTTC.

Ten or more counts support this clonotype. The V gene is TRBV12-3 or TRBV12-4, the J gene TRBJ1-1; D is ambiguous. Trimming took 3 bases from V and 4 from J, leaving 9 bases between them. CDR3 size: 13 residues. The CDR3 here is CASSFGGFTEAFF. For the CDR3, the DNA is TGTGCCAGCAGTTTTGGAGGGTTCACTGAAGCTTTCTTT.

This clonotype was detected a few times. The J gene is TRBJ2-5, the V gene TRBV3-1; 9 positions match TRBD2. The V gene's germline CDR1 is LGHDT and CDR2 YNNKEL (reference sequence). This CDR3 is built from 14 residues. V lost 8 bases and J lost 0; bases outside the gene matches: 4. This CDR3 reads CASQLAGDQETQYF. CDR3 bases: TGTGCCAGCCAGTTAGCGGGAGACCAAGAGACCCAGTACTTC.

The genes are TRBV7-9 and TRBJ2-5, with unresolved D. V lost 5 bases and J 0 bases, leaving 10 bases between the germline ends. The CDR3 contains 14 residues. Per the germline V gene, CDR1 is SEHNR and CDR2 is FQNEAQ (reference sequence). This chain's CDR3 is CASSPRANQETQYF. Here the CDR3 DNA reads TGTGCCAGCAGCCCCCGAGCAAACCAAGAGACCCAGTACTTC.

This clonotype was detected many times. The rearrangement joins TRBV2 to TRBJ2-1; TRBD1 agrees at 9 bases. The CDR3 length is 15 residues. Germline assignment: CDR1 SNHLY and CDR2 FYNNEI. With 8 bases clipped from V and 3 bases from J, the junction kept 8 bases outside the gene matches. The DNA of the CDR3 is TGTGCCAGCGCTCGGACAGGGGTGATCTACAATGAGCAGTTCTTC. The encoded protein is CASARTGVIYNEQFF.

The chain couples TRBV5-1 to TRBJ2-1; D perhaps matches TRBD2 (6 bases). Looked up from germline, CDR1 is SGHRS and CDR2 is YFSETQ. This CDR3 region has 17 residues. Trimming shortened V by 3 bases and J by 5 bases, and 21 bases separated the two germline ends. The CDR3 nucleotides are TGCGCCAGCAGCTCAGCCCAGATGACTAGTTATAACAATGAGCAGTTCTTC. Protein product: CASSSAQMTSYNNEQFF.

This clonotype has more than one count but fewer than ten. The chain uses TRBV18 and TRBJ2-7; unclear D gene. This CDR3 spans 14 amino acids. V was pared by 3 bases and J by 2 bases, with 11 bases between. Per germline, CDR1 KGHSH and CDR2 LQKENI. CDR3 region: CASSPGREPYEQYF. In DNA, the CDR3 is TGTGCCAGCTCACCGGGCCGAGAGCCCTACGAGCAGTACTTC.

V usage is TRBV12-3 or TRBV12-4 and J usage is TRBJ2-6, with D perhaps TRBD2 (6 bases). The CDR3 length is 19 residues. V lost 6 bases and J 0 bases, leaving 21 bases between the germline ends. CDR3 in amino acids: CASRPTPGLKSSGANVLTF. The CDR3 DNA sequence: TGTGCCAGCAGACCCACTCCGGGACTCAAGAGCTCTGGGGCCAACGTCCTGACTTTC.

The chain's CDR3 is CASSSISDSWDEQYF. CDR3 DNA: TGCGCCAGCAGCTCTATATCGGACTCCTGGGACGAGCAGTACTTC. The V call is TRBV5-1, the J call TRBJ2-7; tentatively, D is TRBD2 (5 bases). V was clipped by 3 bases and J by 5 bases, with 18 bases between them. The CDR3 length is 15 residues. Germline CDR1 SGHRS, CDR2 YFSETQ. Full variable domain (outside the CDR3, taken from reference TRBV5-1 and TRBJ2-7): KAGVTQTPRYLIKTRGQQVTLSCSPISGHRSVSWYQQTPGQGLQFLFEYFSETQRNKGNFPGRFSGRQFSNSRSEMNVSTLELGDSALYLCASSSISDSWDEQYFGPGTRLTVT.

This clonotype appeared a few times. V is TRBV27 and J is TRBJ1-1; the D gene is possibly TRBD1 (6 bases). CDR3 length: 17 residues. CDR1 MNHEY and CDR2 SMNVEV come from the germline V gene (reference sequence). Trimming pared 6 bases from V and 0 bases from J, leaving 20 bases between. In nucleotides, the CDR3 is TGTGCCAGCAGCCTTGGGGGGCAGAGGATTTTGAACACTGAAGCTTTCTTT. Protein product: CASSLGGQRILNTEAFF.

This clonotype came up many times. The chain employs TRBV12-3 or TRBV12-4 and TRBJ2-2; TRBD2 agrees at 13 bases. The CDR3 extends over 16 amino acids. The trim removed 6 bases at V and 7 bases at J, leaving 8 bases unmatched. Here the CDR3 DNA reads TGTGCCAGCAGACCTAGGACTAGCGGGAGTAACGGGGAGCTGTTTTTT. Translation: CASRPRTSGSNGELFF.